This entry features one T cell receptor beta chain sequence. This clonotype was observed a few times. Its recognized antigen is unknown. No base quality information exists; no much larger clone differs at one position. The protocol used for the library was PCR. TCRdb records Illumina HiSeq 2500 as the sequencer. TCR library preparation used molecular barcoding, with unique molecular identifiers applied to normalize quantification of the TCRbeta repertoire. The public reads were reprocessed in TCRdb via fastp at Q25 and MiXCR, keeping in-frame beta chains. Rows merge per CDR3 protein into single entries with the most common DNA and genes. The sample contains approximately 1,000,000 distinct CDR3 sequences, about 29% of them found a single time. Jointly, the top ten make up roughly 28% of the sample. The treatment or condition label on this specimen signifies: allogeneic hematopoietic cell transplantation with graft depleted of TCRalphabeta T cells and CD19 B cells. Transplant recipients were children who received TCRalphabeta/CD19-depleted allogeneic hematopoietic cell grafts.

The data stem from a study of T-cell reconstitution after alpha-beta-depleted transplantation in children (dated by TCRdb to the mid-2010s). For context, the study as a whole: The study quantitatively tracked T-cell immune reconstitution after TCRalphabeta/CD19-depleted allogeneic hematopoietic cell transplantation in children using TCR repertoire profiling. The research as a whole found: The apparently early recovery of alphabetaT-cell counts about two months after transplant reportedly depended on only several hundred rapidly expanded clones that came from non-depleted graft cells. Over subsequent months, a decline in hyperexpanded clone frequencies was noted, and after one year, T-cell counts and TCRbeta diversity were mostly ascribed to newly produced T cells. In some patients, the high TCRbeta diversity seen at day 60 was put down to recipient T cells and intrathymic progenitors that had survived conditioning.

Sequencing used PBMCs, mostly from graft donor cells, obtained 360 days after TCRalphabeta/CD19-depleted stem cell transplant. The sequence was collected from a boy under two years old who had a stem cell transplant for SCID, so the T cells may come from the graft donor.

The CDR3 protein sequence reads: CSVIPGADEKLFF. DNA sequence: TGCAGCGTTATCCCCGGGGCTGATGAAAAACTGTTTTTT. Rearrangement joined TRBV29-1 to TRBJ1-4; the D segment could be TRBD1, given 5 matching bases. The CDR3, from cysteine to phenylalanine, totals 13 residues. This entry keeps only the CDR3 DNA: 39 bases, framed from base 1. Trimming removed 5 bases from V and 6 bases from J, leaving 13 bases between the germline ends. The germline V gene encodes CDR1 SQVTM and CDR2 ANQGSEA.